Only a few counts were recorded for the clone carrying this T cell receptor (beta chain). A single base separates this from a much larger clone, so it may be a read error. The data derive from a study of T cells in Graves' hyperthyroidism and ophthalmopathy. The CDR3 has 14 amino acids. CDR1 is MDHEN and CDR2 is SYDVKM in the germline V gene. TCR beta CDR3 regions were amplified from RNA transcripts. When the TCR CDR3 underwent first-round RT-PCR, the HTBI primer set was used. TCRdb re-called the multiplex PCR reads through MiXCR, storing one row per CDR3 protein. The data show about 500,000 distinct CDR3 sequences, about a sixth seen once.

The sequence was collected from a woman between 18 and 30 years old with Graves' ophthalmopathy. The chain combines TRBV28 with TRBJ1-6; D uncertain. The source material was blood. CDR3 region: CASGFGPVNSPLHF. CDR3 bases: TGTGCCAGCGGTTTCGGTCCAGTTAATTCACCCCTCCACTTT.